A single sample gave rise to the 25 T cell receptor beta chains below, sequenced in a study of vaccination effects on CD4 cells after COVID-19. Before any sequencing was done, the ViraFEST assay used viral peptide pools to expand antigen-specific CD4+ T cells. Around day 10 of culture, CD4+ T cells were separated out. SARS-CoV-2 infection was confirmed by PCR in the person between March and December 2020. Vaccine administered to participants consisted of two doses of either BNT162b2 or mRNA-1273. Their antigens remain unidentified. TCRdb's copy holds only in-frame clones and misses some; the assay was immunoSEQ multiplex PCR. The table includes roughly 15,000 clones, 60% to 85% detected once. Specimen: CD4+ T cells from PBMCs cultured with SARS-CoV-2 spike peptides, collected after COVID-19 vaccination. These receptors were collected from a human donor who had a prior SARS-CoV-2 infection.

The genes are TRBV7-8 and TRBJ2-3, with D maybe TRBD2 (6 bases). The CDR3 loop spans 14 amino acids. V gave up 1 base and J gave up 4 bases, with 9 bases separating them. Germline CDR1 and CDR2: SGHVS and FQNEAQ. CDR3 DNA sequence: TGTGCCAGCAGCTTAGGGCCGGGGGCAGATACGCAGTATTTT. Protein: CASSLGPGADTQYF.

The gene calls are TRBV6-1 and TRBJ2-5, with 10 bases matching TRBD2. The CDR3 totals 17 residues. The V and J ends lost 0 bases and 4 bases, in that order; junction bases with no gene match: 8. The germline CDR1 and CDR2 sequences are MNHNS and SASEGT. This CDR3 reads CASSEAPSGRNGETQYF. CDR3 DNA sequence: TGTGCCAGCAGTGAAGCGCCTAGCGGGAGAAACGGAGAGACCCAGTACTTC.

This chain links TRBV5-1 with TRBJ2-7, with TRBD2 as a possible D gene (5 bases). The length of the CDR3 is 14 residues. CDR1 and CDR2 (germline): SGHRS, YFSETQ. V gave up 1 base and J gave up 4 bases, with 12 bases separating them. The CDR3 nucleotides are TGCGCCAGCAGCTTGTCCCAGGACTCATACGAGCAGTACTTC. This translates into CASSLSQDSYEQYF.

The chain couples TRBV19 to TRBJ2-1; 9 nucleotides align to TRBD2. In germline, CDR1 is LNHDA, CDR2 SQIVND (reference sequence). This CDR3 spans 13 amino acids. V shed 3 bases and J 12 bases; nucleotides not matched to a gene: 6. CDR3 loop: CASSILAGGSQFF. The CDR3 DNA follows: TGTGCCAGTAGTATCTTGGCGGGAGGGTCGCAGTTCTTC.

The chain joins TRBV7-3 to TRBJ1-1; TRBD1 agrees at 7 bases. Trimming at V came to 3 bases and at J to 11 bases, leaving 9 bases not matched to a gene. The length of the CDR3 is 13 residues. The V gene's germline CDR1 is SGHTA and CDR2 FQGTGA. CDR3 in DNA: TGTGCCAGCAGCTTTTCCAAGACAGGGTGGGCTTTCTTT. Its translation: CASSFSKTGWAFF.

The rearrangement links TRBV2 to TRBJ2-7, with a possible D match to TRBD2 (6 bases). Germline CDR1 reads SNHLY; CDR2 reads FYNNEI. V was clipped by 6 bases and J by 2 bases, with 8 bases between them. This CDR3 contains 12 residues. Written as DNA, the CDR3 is TGTGCCAGCAGGCGGGAAACCTACGAGCAGTACTTC. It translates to CASRRETYEQYF.

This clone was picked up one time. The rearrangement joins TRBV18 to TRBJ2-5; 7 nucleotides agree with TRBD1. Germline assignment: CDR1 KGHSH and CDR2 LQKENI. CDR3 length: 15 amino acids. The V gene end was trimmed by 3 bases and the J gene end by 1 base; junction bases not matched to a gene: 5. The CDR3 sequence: CASSPIQGTQETQYF. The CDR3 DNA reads TGTGCCAGCTCACCCATACAGGGGACCCAAGAGACCCAGTACTTC.

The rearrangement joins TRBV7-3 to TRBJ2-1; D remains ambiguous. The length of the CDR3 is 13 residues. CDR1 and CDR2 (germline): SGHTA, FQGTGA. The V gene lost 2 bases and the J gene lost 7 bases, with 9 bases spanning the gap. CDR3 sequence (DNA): TGTGCCAGCAGCTTAGTCCCGGATAATGAGCAGTTCTTC. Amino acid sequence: CASSLVPDNEQFF.

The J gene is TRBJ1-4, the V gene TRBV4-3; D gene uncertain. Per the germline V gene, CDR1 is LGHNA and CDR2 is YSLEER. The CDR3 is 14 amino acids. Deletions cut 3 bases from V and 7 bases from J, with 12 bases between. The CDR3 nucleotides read TGCGCCAGCAGCCAGGCCCTGGTTGGTGAAAAACTGTTTTTT. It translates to CASSQALVGEKLFF.

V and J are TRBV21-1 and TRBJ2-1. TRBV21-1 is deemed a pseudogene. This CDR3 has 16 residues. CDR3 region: CASSIPQQDGPCEQFF. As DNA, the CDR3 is TGTGCCAGCAGCATCCCCCAGCAGGATGGACCCTGTGAGCAGTTCTTC.

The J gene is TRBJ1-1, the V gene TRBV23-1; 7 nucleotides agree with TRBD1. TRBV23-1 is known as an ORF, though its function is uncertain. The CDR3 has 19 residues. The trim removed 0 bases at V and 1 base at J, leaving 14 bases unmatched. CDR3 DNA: TGCGCCAGCAGTCAATCGCACAGGGGCCGCATTAAATGGAACACTGAAGCTTTCTTT. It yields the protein CASSQSHRGRIKWNTEAFF.

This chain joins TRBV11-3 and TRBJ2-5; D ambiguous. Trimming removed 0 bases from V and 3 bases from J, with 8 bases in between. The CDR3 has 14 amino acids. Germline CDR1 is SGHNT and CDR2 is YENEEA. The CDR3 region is CASSLEDWKETQYF. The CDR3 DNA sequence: TGTGCCAGCAGCTTAGAGGATTGGAAAGAGACCCAGTACTTC.

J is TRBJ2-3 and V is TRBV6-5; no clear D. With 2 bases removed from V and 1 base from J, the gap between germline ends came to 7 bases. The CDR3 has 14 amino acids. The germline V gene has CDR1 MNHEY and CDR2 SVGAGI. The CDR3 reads CASSYVGGTDTQYF. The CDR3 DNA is TGTGCCAGCAGTTACGTCGGAGGCACAGATACGCAGTATTTT.

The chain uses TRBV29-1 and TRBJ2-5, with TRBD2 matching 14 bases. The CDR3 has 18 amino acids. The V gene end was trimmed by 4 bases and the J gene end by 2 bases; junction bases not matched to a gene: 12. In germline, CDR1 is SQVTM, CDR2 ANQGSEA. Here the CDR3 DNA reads TGCAGCGTTGTGGCCCCGGGACTAGCGGGGGCAACACAAGAGACCCAGTACTTC. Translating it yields CSVVAPGLAGATQETQYF.

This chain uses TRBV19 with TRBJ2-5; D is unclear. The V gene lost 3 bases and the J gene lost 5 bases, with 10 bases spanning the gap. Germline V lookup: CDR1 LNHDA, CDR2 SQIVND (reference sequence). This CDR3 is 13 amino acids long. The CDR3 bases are TGTGCCAGTAGTATCGGTGTTTCGGAGACCCAGTACTTC. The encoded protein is CASSIGVSETQYF. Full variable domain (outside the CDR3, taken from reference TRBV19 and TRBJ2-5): DGGITQSPKYLFRKEGQNVTLSCEQNLNHDAMYWYRQDPGQGLRLIYYSQIVNDFQKGDIAEGYSVSREKKESFPLTVTSAQKNPTAFYLCASSIGVSETQYFGPGTRLLVL.

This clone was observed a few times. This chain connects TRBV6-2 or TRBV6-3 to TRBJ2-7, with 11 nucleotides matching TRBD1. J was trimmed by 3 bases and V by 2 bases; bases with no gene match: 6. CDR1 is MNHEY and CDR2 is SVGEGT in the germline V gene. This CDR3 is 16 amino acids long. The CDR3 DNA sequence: TGTGCCAGCAGTTACAACCGGGACAGGGGGAACTACGAGCAGTACTTC. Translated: CASSYNRDRGNYEQYF.

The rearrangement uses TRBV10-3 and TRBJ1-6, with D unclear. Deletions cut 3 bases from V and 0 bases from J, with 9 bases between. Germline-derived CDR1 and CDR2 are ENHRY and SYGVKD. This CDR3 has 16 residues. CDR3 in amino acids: CAISDPISSYNSPLHF. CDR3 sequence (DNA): TGTGCCATCAGTGACCCGATTAGCTCCTATAATTCACCCCTCCACTTT.

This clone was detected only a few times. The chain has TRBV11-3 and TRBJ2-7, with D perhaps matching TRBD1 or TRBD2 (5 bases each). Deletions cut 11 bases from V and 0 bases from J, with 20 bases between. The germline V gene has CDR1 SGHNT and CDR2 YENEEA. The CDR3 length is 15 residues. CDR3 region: CAGRGLPECSYEQYF. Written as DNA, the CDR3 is TGTGCCGGACGGGGCCTCCCGGAGTGCTCCTACGAGCAGTACTTC.

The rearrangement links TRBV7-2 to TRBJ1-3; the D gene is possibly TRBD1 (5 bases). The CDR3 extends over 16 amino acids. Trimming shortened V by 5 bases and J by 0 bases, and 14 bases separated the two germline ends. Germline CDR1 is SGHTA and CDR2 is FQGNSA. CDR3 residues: CASSTGGWGSGNTIYF. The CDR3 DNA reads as TGTGCCAGCAGCACAGGCGGGTGGGGCTCTGGAAACACCATATATTTT.

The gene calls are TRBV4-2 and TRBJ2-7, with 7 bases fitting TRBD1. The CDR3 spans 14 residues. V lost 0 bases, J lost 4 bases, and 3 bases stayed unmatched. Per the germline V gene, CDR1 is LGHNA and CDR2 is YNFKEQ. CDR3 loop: CASSQDYRGYEQYF. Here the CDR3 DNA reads TGTGCCAGCAGCCAAGATTACAGGGGTTACGAGCAGTACTTC.

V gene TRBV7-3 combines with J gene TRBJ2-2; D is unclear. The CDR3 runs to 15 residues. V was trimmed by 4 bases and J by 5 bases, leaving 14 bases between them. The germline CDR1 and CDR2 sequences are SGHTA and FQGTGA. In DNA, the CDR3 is TGTGCCAGCAGCTCCTCAGGTTCGTCGACCGGGGAGCTGTTTTTT. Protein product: CASSSSGSSTGELFF.

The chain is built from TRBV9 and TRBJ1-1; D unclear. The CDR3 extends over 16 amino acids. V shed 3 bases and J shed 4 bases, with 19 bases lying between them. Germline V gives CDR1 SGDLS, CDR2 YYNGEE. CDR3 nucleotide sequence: TGTGCCAGCAGCGGGTGGGATCGGCGTGGTGGCACTGAAGCTTTCTTT. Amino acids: CASSGWDRRGGTEAFF.

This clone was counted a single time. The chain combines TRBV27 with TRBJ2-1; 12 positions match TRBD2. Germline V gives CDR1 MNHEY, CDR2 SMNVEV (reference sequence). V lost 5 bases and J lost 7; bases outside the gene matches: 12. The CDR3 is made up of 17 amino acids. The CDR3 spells CASSIRLAGAQSNEQFF. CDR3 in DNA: TGTGCCAGCAGTATACGACTAGCGGGAGCCCAGTCAAATGAGCAGTTCTTC.

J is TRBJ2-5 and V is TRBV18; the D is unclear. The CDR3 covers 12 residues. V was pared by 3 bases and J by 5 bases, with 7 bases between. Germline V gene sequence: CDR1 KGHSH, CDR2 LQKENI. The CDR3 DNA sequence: TGTGCCAGCTCACCCCGGGTGGAGACCCAGTACTTC. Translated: CASSPRVETQYF.

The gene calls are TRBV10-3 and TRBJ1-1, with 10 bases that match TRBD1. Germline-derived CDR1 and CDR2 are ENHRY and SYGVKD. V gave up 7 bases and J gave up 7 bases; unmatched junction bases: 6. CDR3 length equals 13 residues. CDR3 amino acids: CAINGGQGLEAFF. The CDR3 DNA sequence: TGTGCCATCAATGGGGGACAGGGGCTTGAAGCTTTCTTT.